A single sample gave rise to the 8 T cell receptor beta chains below, sequenced in a study of spatial heterogeneity in lung cancer. The time point was: blood at routine non-recurrence follow-up after resection. Whole RNA, which was extracted from tumor, nontumor lung tissue or frozen PBMC, was sequenced without any cell sorting. TCRdb reanalysed the 5' RACE reads using MiXCR and keeps one entry per CDR3 protein. The table lists some 120,000 distinct CDR3 sequences, 10% to 15% of them singletons. This specimen consisted of PBMCs, obtained at follow-up. Receptors were obtained from a male donor with early-stage non-small cell lung cancer.

This clonotype showed up just a few times. The chain links TRBV5-5 to TRBJ1-5; D is undetermined. Trimming removed 3 bases at V and 3 bases at J, with 7 bases between. CDR1 is SGHKS, CDR2 YYEKEE, per germline (reference sequence). This CDR3 is 13 amino acids long. The CDR3 sequence: CASSSRANQPQHF. The CDR3 DNA sequence: TGTGCCAGCAGCTCCCGTGCCAATCAGCCCCAGCATTTT.

V and J are TRBV7-9 and TRBJ1-2; D gene ambiguous. Between the trimmed V and J ends, which lost 5 bases and 2 bases, there was a span of 9 bases. Germline assignment: CDR1 SEHNR and CDR2 FQNEAQ (reference sequence). The CDR3 has 13 amino acids. The CDR3 sequence is CASSPRQNYGYTF. The CDR3 nucleotides are TGTGCCAGCAGCCCGCGGCAGAACTATGGCTACACCTTC.

The gene calls are TRBV28 and TRBJ2-1, with 10 nucleotides matching TRBD1. CDR1 is MDHEN and CDR2 is SYDVKM in the germline V gene. The CDR3 has 13 residues. V shed 11 bases and J 4 bases; nucleotides not matched to a gene: 5. The CDR3 region has the DNA TGTGCCGTACCGGGACAGGGGTACAATGAGCAGTTCTTC. This sequence encodes CAVPGQGYNEQFF. The full variable domain, with the rest looked up from reference TRBV28 and TRBJ2-1, is DVKVTQSSRYLVKRTGEKVFLECVQDMDHENMFWYRQDPGLGLRLIYFSYDVKMKEKGDIPEGYSVSREKKERFSLILESASTNQTSMYLCAVPGQGYNEQFFGPGTRLTVL.

This clonotype has a count of ten or more. The rearrangement uses TRBV20-1 and TRBJ1-6, with unresolved D. This CDR3 has 15 residues. Trimming left V 3 bases short and J 7 bases short, with 16 bases between. Germline V gene lookup returns CDR1 DFQATT and CDR2 SNEGSKA (reference sequence). The CDR3 region is CSASNYGRTNSPLHF. The CDR3 nucleotides read TGCAGTGCTAGCAACTACGGACGGACGAATTCACCCCTCCACTTT.

CDR3 bases: TGTGCCAGCAGGACGGACCTAAGCACTGAAGCTTTCTTT. Encoded protein: CASRTDLSTEAFF. The rearrangement links TRBV6-6 to TRBJ1-1; D unclear. The germline CDR1 and CDR2 sequences are MNHNY and SVGAGI (reference sequence). V was shortened by 6 bases and J by 4 bases, with 12 bases between the two germline ends. This CDR3 comprises 13 residues.

This clonotype was picked up a small number of times. The V gene is TRBV21-1, the J gene TRBJ2-1; TRBD1, the D gene given by the table, was not confirmed from the DNA. TRBV21-1 is a listed pseudogene. CDR3 length: 17 residues. DNA for the CDR3: TGTGCCAGCAGCGGTCAGCGGGGGCCGCCGCTACGGGGTGAGCAGTTCTTC. Encoded protein: CASSGQRGPPLRGEQFF.

This chain uses TRBV20-1 with TRBJ1-1; D unclear. Germline CDR1 DFQATT, CDR2 SNEGSKA (reference sequence). The CDR3 length is 14 residues. The V gene lost 6 bases and the J gene lost 0 bases, with 14 bases spanning the gap. CDR3 DNA: TGCAGTGCGGGATCCGGGTCGTTGAACACTGAAGCTTTCTTT. Its translation is CSAGSGSLNTEAFF.

This clonotype was found a few times. The rearrangement joins TRBV7-2 to TRBJ2-7, with TRBD1 as a possible D gene (5 bases). Germline CDR1 is SGHTA and CDR2 is FQGNSA. The CDR3 sequence is 13 residues long. Trimming pared 5 bases from V and 4 bases from J, leaving 12 bases between. CDR3 nucleotide sequence: TGTGCCAGCAGCACCGCGCAGGGATACGAGCAGTACTTC. It is translated as CASSTAQGYEQYF. The complete variable domain, with remaining parts taken from reference TRBV7-2 and TRBJ2-7, reads GAGVSQSPSNKVTEKGKDVELRCDPISGHTALYWYRQSLGQGLEFLIYFQGNSAPDKSGLPSDRFSAERTGGSVSTLTIQRTQQEDSAVYLCASSTAQGYEQYFGPGTRLTVT.